Each of the 24 T cell receptor beta chains below was sequenced from the same sample in a study of blood T cell repertoires in COVID-19. Here immunoSEQ multiplex PCR was the method, and the copy in TCRdb shows in-frame clones only, minus some. The data contain about 180,000 clones, approximately 81% of them singletons. The sequencing input was peripheral blood. Receptors were obtained from a person between 65 and 80 years old with COVID-19, enrolled during active disease.

The chain carries TRBV7-3 and TRBJ1-1, with TRBD1 matching 9 bases. Germline V CDR1 and CDR2: SGHTA, FQGTGA. The CDR3 has 16 residues. With V trimmed by 5 bases and J by 7 bases, 14 bases remained unmatched. For the CDR3, the DNA is TGTGCCAGCAGCCCAGTTGGGGGACAGGGTTCGGTTGAAGCTTTCTTT. It yields the protein CASSPVGGQGSVEAFF.

The chain is built from TRBV7-9 and TRBJ2-5; TRBD1 aligns across 10 bases. This CDR3 spans 15 amino acids. V gave up 4 bases and J gave up 5 bases; unmatched junction bases: 7. CDR1 is SEHNR and CDR2 is FQNEAQ in the germline V gene (reference sequence). The CDR3 is CASSSRQGAGETQYF. Written as DNA, the CDR3 is TGTGCCAGCAGCTCCCGACAGGGGGCAGGCGAGACCCAGTACTTC.

V gene TRBV5-8 combines with J gene TRBJ2-5, with 10 nucleotides matching TRBD1. CDR1 is SGHTS and CDR2 is YDEGEE in the germline V gene. The CDR3 sequence is 15 residues long. The J segment lost 6 bases and the V segment lost 4 bases, leaving 9 bases of the junction unmatched. CDR3: CASSPRDRGTKTQYF. The CDR3 DNA sequence: TGTGCCAGCAGCCCACGGGACAGGGGTACGAAGACCCAGTACTTC. The whole variable domain, filled in from reference TRBV5-8 and TRBJ2-5, reads EAGVTQSPTHLIKTRGQQATLRCSPISGHTSVYWYQQALGLGLQFLLWYDEGEERNRGNFPPRFSGRQFPNYSSELNVNALELEDSALYLCASSPRDRGTKTQYFGPGTRLLVL.

The chain carries TRBV2 and TRBJ2-2; TRBD1 aligns across 12 bases. Unmatched junction bases numbered 8, after V lost 5 bases and J lost 7 bases. This CDR3 has 16 amino acids. Germline CDR1 reads SNHLY; CDR2 reads FYNNEI. CDR3 residues: CASSPPGQGAIGELFF. CDR3 in DNA: TGTGCCAGCAGTCCCCCGGGACAGGGGGCAATCGGGGAGCTGTTTTTT.

In the case of this clone: This CDR3 is also generated by other DNA sequences in the sample. The CDR3: CASRTALNTGELFF. In DNA, the CDR3 is TGTGCCAGTCGGACTGCATTGAACACCGGGGAGCTGTTTTTT. The chain is built from TRBV19 and TRBJ2-2; tentative D call: TRBD2 (5 bases). This CDR3 has 14 amino acids. Trimming took off 8 bases at V and 1 base at J, with 11 bases between the two ends. CDR1 and CDR2 (germline): LNHDA, SQIVND (reference sequence).

This clone came up once. The V call is TRBV3-1 (or the pseudogene TRBV3-2), the J call TRBJ1-1, with D unresolved. V was trimmed by 4 bases and J by 3 bases, leaving 21 bases between them. This CDR3 region has 17 residues. From germline, CDR1 is LGHDT and CDR2 YNNKEL (reference sequence). The CDR3 region is CASSLDYGLGRDTEAFF. In DNA, the CDR3 is TGTGCCAGCAGCCTAGACTATGGTCTTGGTCGTGACACTGAAGCTTTCTTT.

The chain recombines TRBV28 with TRBJ2-5, with a tentative D call TRBD1 (6 bases). The ends were cut back, 6 bases at V and 0 bases at J, with 17 bases in the middle. The CDR3 extends over 16 amino acids. Germline CDR1 is MDHEN and CDR2 is SYDVKM. CDR3 DNA sequence: TGTGCCAGCAGACAAACAGGGCCGGAGTACCAAGAGACCCAGTACTTC. Encoded protein: CASRQTGPEYQETQYF.

The chain has TRBV20-1 and TRBJ2-5, with D uncertain. With 3 bases removed from V and 1 base from J, the gap between germline ends came to 6 bases. Germline V gives CDR1 DFQATT, CDR2 SNEGSKA (reference sequence). CDR3 length: 12 residues. The CDR3 loop reads CSASPSQETQYF. The CDR3 DNA is TGCAGTGCTAGTCCCAGCCAAGAGACCCAGTACTTC.

The chain links TRBV4-3 to TRBJ2-2; 10 bases agree with TRBD2. CDR3 length: 16 amino acids. Germline trimming cut 0 bases from V and 7 bases from J; bases unmatched to any gene: 5. CDR1 LGHNA and CDR2 YSLEER come from the germline V gene. Here the CDR3 reads CASSQETSGIGGELFF. The CDR3, as DNA: TGCGCCAGCAGCCAAGAAACTAGCGGGATTGGCGGGGAGCTGTTTTTT.

The chain joins TRBV7-9 to TRBJ2-7; a weak D match, TRBD2 (5 bases). The CDR3 contains 16 residues. V shed 5 bases and J shed 3 bases, with 20 bases lying between them. Germline V CDR1 and CDR2: SEHNR, FQNEAQ (reference sequence). CDR3 region: CASSPQGRELNYEQYF. In nucleotides, the CDR3 is TGTGCCAGCAGCCCCCAAGGGAGAGAATTAAACTACGAGCAGTACTTC.

The CDR3 sequence: CATSREVAGGAGVPGELFF. CDR3 nucleotide sequence: TGTGCCACCAGCAGAGAGGTGGCGGGGGGAGCGGGAGTTCCCGGGGAGCTGTTTTTT. The chain couples TRBV15 to TRBJ2-2, with 8 bases aligning to TRBD2. CDR3 length: 19 amino acids. V lost 0 bases and J lost 6; bases outside the gene matches: 15. Germline CDR1 and CDR2: LNHNV and YYDKDF (reference sequence).

The V gene is TRBV6-1, the J gene TRBJ1-1; 7 bases are shared with TRBD1. This CDR3 comprises 16 residues. With 0 bases clipped from V and 5 bases from J, the junction kept 9 bases outside the gene matches. CDR1 MNHNS and CDR2 SASEGT come from the germline V gene. Here the CDR3 DNA reads TGTGCCAGCAGTGAAGCCGGGGTAGGGGGCTTTACTGAAGCTTTCTTT. Its protein product is CASSEAGVGGFTEAFF.

The V and J genes are TRBV2 and TRBJ1-2, with a tentative D call TRBD1 (5 bases). The germline V gene has CDR1 SNHLY and CDR2 FYNNEI. Trimming took 4 bases from V and 6 from J, leaving 15 bases between them. The CDR3 runs 14 residues. In nucleotides, the CDR3 is TGTGCCAGCAGTGTGAGTAGGGGAATCGATGGCTACACCTTC. Translating gives CASSVSRGIDGYTF.

The chain employs TRBV6-4 and TRBJ2-1; TRBD2 is a possible D gene (5 bases). V lost 8 bases to trimming and J lost 2 bases, with 19 bases between them. The germline V gene has CDR1 MRHNA and CDR2 SNTAGT. This CDR3 has 16 residues. The CDR3 sequence is CASVVARMRPYNEQFF. CDR3 nucleotide sequence: TGTGCCAGCGTAGTAGCGAGGATGAGACCCTACAATGAGCAGTTCTTC.

A few counts support this clone. J is TRBJ2-3 and V is TRBV19; a possible D gene is TRBD1 (6 bases). The CDR3 contains 14 residues. Trimming took off 3 bases at V and 6 bases at J, with 13 bases between the two ends. The germline V gene encodes CDR1 LNHDA and CDR2 SQIVND (reference sequence). The CDR3 nucleotides read TGTGCCAGTAGTATTTTACAGGGTGGGGATACGCAGTATTTT. It yields the protein CASSILQGGDTQYF. Full variable domain (outside the CDR3, taken from reference TRBV19 and TRBJ2-3): DGGITQSPKYLFRKEGQNVTLSCEQNLNHDAMYWYRQDPGQGLRLIYYSQIVNDFQKGDIAEGYSVSREKKESFPLTVTSAQKNPTAFYLCASSILQGGDTQYFGPGTRLTVL.

The gene calls are TRBV28 and TRBJ1-4; no reliable D call. CDR1 MDHEN and CDR2 SYDVKM come from the germline V gene. This CDR3 is 14 amino acids long. Trimming left V 2 bases short and J 5 bases short, with 9 bases between. CDR3: CASSLGLWNEKLFF. The DNA for the CDR3 is TGTGCCAGCAGTTTAGGACTGTGGAATGAAAAACTGTTTTTT.

This clone appeared once. For the CDR3, the DNA is TGCAGCGTTGGGATACAGGCATCCTATGGCTACACCTTC. This encodes CSVGIQASYGYTF. The chain recombines TRBV29-1 with TRBJ1-2; tentative D call: TRBD1 (5 bases). The germline V and J ends were trimmed by 4 bases and 4 bases, with 13 bases remaining between them. Germline V gene lookup returns CDR1 SQVTM and CDR2 ANQGSEA. This CDR3 comprises 13 residues. Together with reference TRBV29-1 and TRBJ1-2, the CDR3 gives the full variable domain: SAVISQKPSRDICQRGTSLTIQCQVDSQVTMMFWYRQQPGQSLTLIATANQGSEATYESGFVIDKFPISRPNLTFSTLTVSNMSPEDSSIYLCSVGIQASYGYTFGSGTRLTVV.

The chain couples TRBV29-1 to TRBJ1-1, with D possibly being TRBD1 (6 bases). V was pared by 6 bases and J by 2 bases, with 16 bases between. Germline loops: CDR1 SQVTM, CDR2 ANQGSEA. The CDR3 has 14 amino acids. The CDR3, as DNA: TGCAGCGTGATGGGCTACAGGGCTAACACTGAAGCTTTCTTT. Encoded protein: CSVMGYRANTEAFF. Variable domain in full (rest from reference TRBV29-1 and TRBJ1-1): SAVISQKPSRDICQRGTSLTIQCQVDSQVTMMFWYRQQPGQSLTLIATANQGSEATYESGFVIDKFPISRPNLTFSTLTVSNMSPEDSSIYLCSVMGYRANTEAFFGQGTRLTVV.

This chain uses TRBV7-2 with TRBJ2-7, with a tentative D call TRBD2 (6 bases). This CDR3 is built from 16 residues. Deletions cut 5 bases from V and 4 bases from J, with 21 bases between. CDR1 and CDR2 (germline): SGHTA, FQGNSA. The DNA for the CDR3 is TGTGCCAGCAGCCTACAACCCGGGGGATCTTCTTACGAGCAGTACTTC. Residues: CASSLQPGGSSYEQYF.

This chain uses TRBV30 with TRBJ1-2, with a possible D match to TRBD1 (5 bases). This CDR3 region has 13 residues. V was pared by 5 bases and J by 2 bases, with 12 bases between. Germline CDR1 is GTSNPN and CDR2 is SVGIG (reference sequence). Written as DNA, the CDR3 is TGTGCCTGGGCCCACAGGCCAAACTATGGCTACACCTTC. It specifies CAWAHRPNYGYTF.

V and J are TRBV6-2 or TRBV6-3 and TRBJ2-7, with TRBD2 identical over 8 bases. Looked up from germline, CDR1 is MNHEY and CDR2 is SVGEGT. Trimming removed 4 bases from V and 3 bases from J; junction bases left unmatched: 5. There are 14 residues in the CDR3. The CDR3 DNA is TGTGCCAGCAGTTGGAGCAGCGGGAGCTACGAGCAGTACTTC. Translating it yields CASSWSSGSYEQYF.

The V and J genes are TRBV6-2 or TRBV6-3 and TRBJ1-2, with 7 bases aligning to TRBD1. The CDR3 extends over 13 amino acids. V was clipped by 4 bases and J by 4 bases; unmatched bases: 3. Germline loops: CDR1 MNHEY, CDR2 SVGEGT. The chain's CDR3 is CASSSTGVYGYTF. In DNA, the CDR3 is TGTGCCAGCAGTTCCACAGGGGTCTATGGCTACACCTTC.

V gene TRBV5-4 combines with J gene TRBJ2-1; the match to TRBD2 covers 9 bases. CDR3 length: 18 residues. The germline V gene encodes CDR1 SGHNT and CDR2 YYREEE (reference sequence). With 0 bases clipped from V and 4 bases from J, the junction kept 11 bases outside the gene matches. The CDR3 DNA reads TGTGCCAGCAGCTTGGCCGGGGCGGGGGGGCCGCAGTACAATGAGCAGTTCTTC. Protein: CASSLAGAGGPQYNEQFF.

The chain carries TRBV9 and TRBJ1-1, with D possibly being TRBD1 (5 bases). This CDR3 region has 13 residues. Germline values: CDR1 SGDLS, CDR2 YYNGEE. Trimming cost V 0 bases and J 7 bases, with 10 bases left between them. The CDR3 is CASSVARAYEAFF. The CDR3 DNA is TGTGCCAGCAGCGTAGCCAGGGCCTATGAAGCTTTCTTT.